This TCR beta chain originates from a study of naive and memory T cell subsets. Study results and limitations: Findings for naive and memory subsets could not be checked against ground truth. Clonotypes here are unpaired alpha or beta chain sequences. Especially in CD8 cells, naive repertoires contained a few larger clonotypes, possibly CD45RA-re-expressing memory cells. Over 85% of naive TCR sequences appeared only once, unlike memory subsets. Gini index rose across naive, CM, EM and EMRA in CD4 and CD8.

The beta constant-region primer was an equimolar mix of two oligonucleotides covering TRBC1 and TRBC2. Four rounds of PCR amplified the ligated cDNA using nested alpha and beta constant-region primers plus SP2. TCRdb independently ran MiXCR on the UMI-ligation and nested PCR reads; one entry per CDR3 protein. The sample shows under 150,000 distinct CDR3 sequences, 15% to 25% of them seen only once. The length of the CDR3 is 16 residues. The V gene lost 7 bases and the J gene lost 1 base, with 17 bases spanning the gap. CDR1 MDHEN and CDR2 SYDVKM come from the germline V gene. Concerning this clonotype itself: Its specificity is not known.

This receptor was identified in a human donor in good health. The specimen was naive CD8+ T cells from blood. The chain employs TRBV28 and TRBJ1-5; the D gene is possibly TRBD1 (5 bases). The CDR3 protein is CASNQGVRLSNQPQHF. As DNA, the CDR3 is TGTGCCAGCAACCAGGGAGTGCGGTTGAGCAATCAGCCCCAGCATTTT.